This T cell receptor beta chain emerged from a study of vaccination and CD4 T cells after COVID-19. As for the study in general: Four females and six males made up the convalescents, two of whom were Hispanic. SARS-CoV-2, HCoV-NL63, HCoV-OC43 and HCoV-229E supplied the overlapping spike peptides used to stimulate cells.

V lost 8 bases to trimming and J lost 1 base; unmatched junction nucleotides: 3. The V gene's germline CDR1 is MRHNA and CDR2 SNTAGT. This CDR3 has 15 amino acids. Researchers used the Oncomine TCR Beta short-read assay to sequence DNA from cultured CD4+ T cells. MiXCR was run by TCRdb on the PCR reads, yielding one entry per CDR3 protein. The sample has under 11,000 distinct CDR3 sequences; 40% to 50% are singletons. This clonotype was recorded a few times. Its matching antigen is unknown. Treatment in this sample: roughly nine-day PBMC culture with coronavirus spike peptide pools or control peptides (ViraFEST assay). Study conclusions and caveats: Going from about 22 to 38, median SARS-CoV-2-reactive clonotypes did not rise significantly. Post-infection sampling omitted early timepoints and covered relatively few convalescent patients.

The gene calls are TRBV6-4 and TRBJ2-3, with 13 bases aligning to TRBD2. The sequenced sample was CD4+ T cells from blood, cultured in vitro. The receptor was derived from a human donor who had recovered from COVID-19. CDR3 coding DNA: TGTGCCAGCGGAACTAGCGGGGGGGGCACAGATACGCAGTATTTT. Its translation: CASGTSGGGTDTQYF.